Following are 9 T cell receptor beta chains from one sample sequenced in a study of blood T cell repertoires in COVID-19. Clones were read by immunoSEQ multiplex PCR, and TCRdb kept only the in-frame ones, dropping some. The sample contains approximately 250,000 clones, over 75% of which appear only once. The sample consisted of peripheral blood. These receptors all come from a man aged 45-65 years with COVID-19, enrolled during active disease.

J is TRBJ2-7 and V is TRBV6-6; perhaps TRBD1 as D (5 bases). Trimming stripped 0 bases from V and 5 bases from J, with 17 bases between. The CDR3 length is 16 residues. CDR1 is MNHNY, CDR2 SVGAGI, per germline (reference sequence). CDR3 DNA sequence: TGTGCCAGCAGTTACTCAAGGGGAACGGGCTCGGACGAGCAGTACTTC. It is translated as CASSYSRGTGSDEQYF.

This clone has just one count. The CDR3 sequence: CASSLELANTGELFF. CDR3 in DNA: TGTGCCAGCAGCTTAGAACTAGCGAACACCGGGGAGCTGTTTTTT. The chain has TRBV5-4 and TRBJ2-2, with a possible D match to TRBD2 (5 bases). Germline-derived CDR1 and CDR2 are SGHNT and YYREEE (reference sequence). V was clipped by 2 bases and J by 0 bases, with 8 bases between them. The length of the CDR3 is 15 residues.

The chain has TRBV12-3 or TRBV12-4 and TRBJ1-2; D remains unclear. This CDR3 comprises 13 residues. V lost 6 bases, J lost 4 bases, and 12 bases lay in between. The CDR3 DNA reads TGTGCCAGCAGCCAAAGTAGCCTCTATGGCTACACCTTC. Amino acid sequence: CASSQSSLYGYTF.

The chain carries TRBV10-1 and TRBJ1-1; no clear D gene. Trimming stripped 7 bases from V and 5 bases from J, with 23 bases between. This CDR3 is 16 amino acids long. The V gene's germline CDR1 is WNHNN and CDR2 SYGVQD (reference sequence). The CDR3 sequence is CASIPVLELSGTEAFF. As DNA, the CDR3 is TGCGCCAGCATTCCGGTGCTTGAATTGTCGGGAACTGAAGCTTTCTTT.

The V gene is TRBV7-9, the J gene TRBJ1-2, with D possibly being TRBD1 (6 bases). There are 14 residues in the CDR3. Germline CDR1 and CDR2: SEHNR and FQNEAQ (reference sequence). The V end lost 7 bases, the J end lost 1 base, and 13 bases lay between the germline ends. The CDR3 reads CASTRTAVNYGYTF. CDR3 coding DNA: TGTGCCAGCACCCGGACAGCGGTTAACTATGGCTACACCTTC.

The chain joins TRBV19 to TRBJ2-4; TRBD1 matches 10 bases. Germline lookup yields CDR1 LNHDA and CDR2 SQIVND (reference sequence). The CDR3 runs to 16 residues. With V trimmed by 3 bases and J by 5 bases, 7 bases remained unmatched. CDR3 DNA sequence: TGTGCCAGTAGTATGAGGGACAGGGGTTTCGAAAACATTCAGTACTTC. Residues: CASSMRDRGFENIQYF.

In its sample, this clone was seen once. This chain joins TRBV10-3 and TRBJ2-1; 8 nucleotides agree with TRBD1. The trim removed 6 bases at V and 3 bases at J, leaving 7 bases unmatched. Germline V gene lookup returns CDR1 ENHRY and CDR2 SYGVKD. The CDR3 totals 15 residues. The CDR3 spells CAIRDDRGSYNEQFF. The CDR3 DNA reads as TGTGCCATCAGGGATGACAGGGGAAGCTACAATGAGCAGTTCTTC.

A single count supports this clone. The V call is TRBV7-2, the J call TRBJ1-2; TRBD1 agrees at 9 bases. The V gene end was trimmed by 0 bases and the J gene end by 2 bases; junction bases not matched to a gene: 1. The CDR3 totals 15 residues. Germline V gene sequence: CDR1 SGHTA, CDR2 FQGNSA. CDR3 region: CASSLAGQGNYGYTF. DNA of the CDR3: TGTGCCAGCAGCTTAGCGGGACAGGGAAACTATGGCTACACCTTC.

This chain uses TRBV7-6 with TRBJ2-5; a possible D gene is TRBD1 (5 bases). V gave up 2 bases and J gave up 7 bases, with 11 bases separating them. Germline values: CDR1 SGHVS, CDR2 FNYEAQ. The CDR3 is 13 amino acids. The CDR3 DNA follows: TGTGCCAGCAGCTTACAGGGCATCGGGACCCAGTACTTC. This encodes CASSLQGIGTQYF.